This T cell receptor beta chain was found in a study of T-cell memory formation after mild COVID-19. Study information: TCR clustering was largely donor specific. The study's findings and limits: Shrinking CD4+ clones were chiefly CM and EM; CD8+ ones were chiefly EMRA. That cross-reactive memory joined was suggested by some responding clones appearing in pre-infection memory.

In TCRdb, the 5' RACE reads were re-called with MiXCR into one record per CDR3 protein. Of a few hundred thousand distinct CDR3 sequences in the sample, around 15% were seen once. Germline loops: CDR1 MGHRA, CDR2 YSYEKL. The V and J ends lost 1 base and 4 bases, in that order; junction bases with no gene match: 3. CDR3 length equals 15 residues. Regarding this clonotype: Its antigen is not known.

This TCR came from a young man who had mild COVID-19 (a few samples of this study predate the infection). Cell type and time point are not known. The sample was PBMCs or a T cell subset sorted from them (not recorded which). The rearrangement links TRBV4-1 to TRBJ2-3; 9 bases line up with TRBD2. The CDR3 reads CASSQVGLAPDTQYF. CDR3 nucleotide sequence: TGCGCCAGCAGCCAAGTGGGACTAGCTCCAGATACGCAGTATTTT.